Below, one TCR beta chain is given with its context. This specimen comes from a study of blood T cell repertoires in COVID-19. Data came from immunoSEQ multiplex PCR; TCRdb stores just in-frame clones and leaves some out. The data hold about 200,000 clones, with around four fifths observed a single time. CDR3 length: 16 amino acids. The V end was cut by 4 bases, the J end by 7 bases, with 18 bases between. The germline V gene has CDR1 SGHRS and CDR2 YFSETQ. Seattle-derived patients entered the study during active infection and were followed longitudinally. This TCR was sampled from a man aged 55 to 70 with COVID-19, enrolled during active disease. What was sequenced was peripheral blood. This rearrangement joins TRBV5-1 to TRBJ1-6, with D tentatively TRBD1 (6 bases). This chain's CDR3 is CASSPGQQRGNSPLHF. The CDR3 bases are TGCGCCAGCAGCCCGGGACAACAAAGAGGGAATTCACCCCTCCACTTT.